This TCR beta chain was sequenced for a study of OX40 agonist ivuxolimab in advanced cancers. Trimming took off 8 bases at V and 2 bases at J, with 19 bases between the two ends. Germline values: CDR1 SNHLY, CDR2 FYNNEI. This CDR3 is built from 15 residues. Exclusion applied to patients with autoimmune disease history or systemic immunosuppression. Using immunoSEQ multiplex PCR, the repertoire was profiled, and TCRdb retains in-frame clones only, with some absent. This sample has 100,000 or so clones, with 75% to 95% found just once. The receptor was isolated from an adult with an advanced solid tumor such as melanoma, head and neck, liver or kidney cancer. The chain recombines TRBV2 with TRBJ2-7; tentatively, D is TRBD2 (6 bases). Sequenced here: CD4+ or CD8+ T cells sorted from blood, sampled in a trial of the OX40 agonist ivuxolimab. In nucleotides, the CDR3 is TGTGCCAGCGAGTTTGGGGGAGGTCGGACCTACGAGCAGTACTTC. Protein: CASEFGGGRTYEQYF.